The text below deals with one TCR beta chain. As yet, its antigen is unknown. Trimming took off 5 bases at V and 0 bases at J, with 11 bases between the two ends. The CDR3 sequence is 15 residues long. Time point indicated: sample taken at primary tumor resection. The authors sequenced whole RNA from tumor, nontumor lung or frozen PBMC without sorting. This specimen comes from a study of spatial heterogeneity in lung cancer. At the level of the study: Every unique TCR and UMI combination, on average, appeared more than ten times in raw reads. General study findings and limits: Tumoral mutation counts were tracked by counts of expanded intratumoral alpha and beta TCRs. Expanded TCR counts, ubiquitous and regional, correlated respectively with ubiquitous and regional nonsynonymous mutation counts.

A unique molecular identifier was attached to every TCR cDNA molecule. TCRdb itself ran the 5' RACE reads through MiXCR, one entry per CDR3 protein. This sample has about 4,500 distinct CDR3 sequences; roughly 6.5% occur once, and the top ten carry more than 20%. The TCR was taken from a male donor with early-stage non-small cell lung cancer. Sequencing used lung tumor tissue, obtained at surgery. The rearrangement joins TRBV12-3 or TRBV12-4 to TRBJ1-3; D ambiguous. The CDR3 protein is CASSPPEFSGNTIYF. The CDR3 DNA follows: TGTGCCAGCAGTCCCCCGGAATTCTCTGGAAACACCATATATTTT.